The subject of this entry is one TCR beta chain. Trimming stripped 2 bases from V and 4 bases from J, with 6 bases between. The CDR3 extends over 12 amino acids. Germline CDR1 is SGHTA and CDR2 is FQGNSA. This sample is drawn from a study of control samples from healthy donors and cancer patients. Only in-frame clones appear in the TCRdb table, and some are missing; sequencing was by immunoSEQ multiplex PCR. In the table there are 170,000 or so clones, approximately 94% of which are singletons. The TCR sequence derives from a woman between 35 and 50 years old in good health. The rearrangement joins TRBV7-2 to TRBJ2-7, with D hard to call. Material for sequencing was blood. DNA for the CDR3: TGTGCCAGCAGCTTACTCCGGTACGAGCAGTACTTC. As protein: CASSLLRYEQYF.